These 5 T cell receptor beta chains were sequenced from one sample in a study of shared clonotypes between healthy human individuals. This table comes from immunoSEQ multiplex PCR, and its TCRdb copy is limited to in-frame clones, with some not included. This sample has some 2.4 million clones, with 80% to 95% found just once. The sample comprised naive CD4+ T cells from PBMCs. This sample's subset: CD45RA+ positively selected. The source of these receptors is a man aged 18-30 years in good health. Some clones in this sample may be carry-over from other donors' samples.

J is TRBJ2-1 and V is TRBV28, with 9 bases lining up with TRBD2. This CDR3 is 14 amino acids long. Germline V gene lookup returns CDR1 MDHEN and CDR2 SYDVKM. V dropped 2 bases and J dropped 7; count of bases not matched to a gene: 3. The CDR3 sequence: CASSLAGGGNEQFF. The CDR3 DNA reads as TGTGCCAGCAGTTTAGCGGGAGGGGGGAATGAGCAGTTCTTC.

The chain recombines TRBV2 with TRBJ2-2, with D maybe TRBD1 (5 bases). The CDR3 totals 14 residues. Trimming removed 5 bases from V and 6 bases from J, with 13 bases in between. From germline, CDR1 is SNHLY and CDR2 FYNNEI. CDR3 sequence reads: CASSYQGVPGELFF. As DNA, the CDR3 is TGTGCCAGCAGTTACCAGGGTGTGCCCGGGGAGCTGTTTTTT.

This rearrangement joins TRBV7-8 to TRBJ2-7; 14 bases line up with TRBD2. From germline, CDR1 is SGHVS and CDR2 FQNEAQ. The J segment lost 0 bases and the V segment lost 4 bases, leaving 14 bases of the junction unmatched. The CDR3 has 20 residues. The CDR3 here is CASSSVRLAGGPLSSYEQYF. CDR3 in DNA: TGTGCCAGCAGCTCCGTAAGACTAGCGGGAGGGCCGCTGAGCTCCTACGAGCAGTACTTC.

The chain combines TRBV28 with TRBJ2-1; 8 nucleotides agree with TRBD1. V gave up 4 bases and J gave up 4 bases; unmatched junction bases: 6. The length of the CDR3 is 15 residues. Germline assignment: CDR1 MDHEN and CDR2 SYDVKM. CDR3 coding DNA: TGTGCCAGCAGTTCGGTTGGGACAGGTTACAATGAGCAGTTCTTC. This sequence encodes CASSSVGTGYNEQFF.

This chain uses TRBV9 with TRBJ1-5; D remains unclear. V was shortened by 4 bases and J by 4 bases, with 9 bases between the two germline ends. Germline CDR1 and CDR2: SGDLS and YYNGEE. The CDR3 loop spans 13 amino acids. CDR3 DNA: TGTGCCAGCAGCAATGCAGAGAATCAGCCCCAGCATTTT. It translates to CASSNAENQPQHF.